This T cell receptor beta chain was retrieved from a study of shared clonotypes between healthy human individuals. Findings and caveats of the study: It was the few donors that limited the genetic and exposure-history diversity represented. Expectations were that clonotype sharing among donors would be affected by sequencing depth.

Samples underwent the assay at deep level. Unsorted PBMC DNA underwent sequencing on ten immunoSEQ deep assay plates. Sequencing was performed with immunoSEQ multiplex PCR; in TCRdb, only in-frame clones are kept and a portion is missing. The sample comprises 490,000 or so clones, 70% to 80% of which are singletons, and 12% rests with the top ten. A word on this clone: What it binds is unknown.

CDR1 is SGHRS, CDR2 YFSETQ, per germline. The CDR3 length is 16 residues. With 4 bases clipped from V and 4 bases from J, the junction kept 5 bases outside the gene matches. This chain uses TRBV5-1 with TRBJ2-1, with 13 bases aligning to TRBD2. The TCR was taken from a woman aged 35 to 49 in good health. Some clones in this sample may be carry-over from other donors' samples. The specimen sequenced was PBMCs. The CDR3 here is CASSAQGLAGYNEQFF. CDR3 DNA sequence: TGCGCCAGCAGCGCACAGGGACTAGCGGGGTACAATGAGCAGTTCTTC.